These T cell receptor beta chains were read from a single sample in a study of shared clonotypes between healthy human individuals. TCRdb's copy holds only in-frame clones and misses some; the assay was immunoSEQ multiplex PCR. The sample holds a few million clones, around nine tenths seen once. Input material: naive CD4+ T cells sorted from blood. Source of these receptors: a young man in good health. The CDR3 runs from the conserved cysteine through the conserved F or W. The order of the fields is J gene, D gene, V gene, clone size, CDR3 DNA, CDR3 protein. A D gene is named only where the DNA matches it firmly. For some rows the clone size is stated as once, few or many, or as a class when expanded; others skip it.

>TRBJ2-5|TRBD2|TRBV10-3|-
TGTGCCATCAGTGACGGGGGGTCTTCAGAGACCCAGTACTTC
CAISDGGSSETQYF
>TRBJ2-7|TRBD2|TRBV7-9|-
TGTGCCAGCAGCCCGACTAGCGGGCTTACGAGGCAGTACTTC
CASSPTSGLTRQYF
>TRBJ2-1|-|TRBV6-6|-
TGTGCCAGCAGTCGAACTATTAACAATGAGCAGTTCTTC
CASSRTINNEQFF
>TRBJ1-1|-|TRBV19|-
TGTGCCAGTAGCAAAGGGGGACAGAACACTGAAGCTTTCTTT
CASSKGGQNTEAFF
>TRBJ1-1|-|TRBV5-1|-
TGCGCCAGCAGCTTAAGGCCCCAGAACACTGAAGCTTTCTTT
CASSLRPQNTEAFF
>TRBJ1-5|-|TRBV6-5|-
TGTGCCAGCAGTTATTGGGACGTGCAATTGGCCCAGCATTTT
CASSYWDVQLAQHF
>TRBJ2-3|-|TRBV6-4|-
TGTGCCAGCAGTGATTTTGGTGGCACAGATACGCAGTATTTT
CASSDFGGTDTQYF
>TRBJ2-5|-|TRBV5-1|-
TGCGCCAGCAGCTTGGTAGGACGGCGAACCAAAGAGACCCAGTACTTC
CASSLVGRRTKETQYF
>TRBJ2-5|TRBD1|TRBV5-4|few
TGTGCCAGCAGCTCGGGACAGGTGCGGGAGACCCAGTACTTC
CASSSGQVRETQYF
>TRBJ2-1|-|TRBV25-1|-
TGTGCCAGCAGTGAATTTGACAAACCCTACAATGAGCAGTTCTTC
CASSEFDKPYNEQFF
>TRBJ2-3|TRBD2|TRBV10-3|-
TGTGCCATCAGTGAGCCGGGACTAGCGGGAGTGAGCACAGATACGCAGTATTTT
CAISEPGLAGVSTDTQYF